This TCR beta chain was observed in a study of breast tumors, draining lymph nodes, adjacent tissues. Germline assignment: CDR1 SGDLS and CDR2 YYNGEE. The CDR3 runs to 14 residues. With 4 bases clipped from V and 4 bases from J, the junction kept 3 bases outside the gene matches. TCRdb ran MiXCR on the multiplex PCR reads and lists one entry per CDR3 protein. Of 10,000 to 15,000 distinct CDR3 sequences detected, about 70% appear once; the ten largest clones hold about 45%. The clonotype originates from a female donor with breast cancer. Some clones in this sample may be carry-over from other donors' samples. This chain links TRBV9 with TRBJ2-3; 10 bases fit TRBD2. Material: tumor-adjacent breast tissue. The CDR3 spells CASSPSGSADTQYF. CDR3 DNA: TGTGCCAGCAGCCCTAGCGGGAGCGCAGATACGCAGTATTTT.